The 6 T cell receptor beta chains listed next were all sequenced from one sample in a study of regulatory T cells in long-lasting Graves disease (dated by TCRdb to the early 2020s). The time point tag for this specimen amounts to: persistent/refractory GD, antithyroid drugs over 5 years with positive TRAb. For both TCR sequencing and RNA sequencing, RNA was extracted from PBMCs using TRIzol. Libraries were constructed by multiplex PCR. The run used an Illumina HiSeq 4000. To build TCR beta libraries, CDR3 regions were amplified by Arm-PCR using iRepertoire HTBI primers. The public reads were reanalyzed by TCRdb: fastp trimming at Q25, MiXCR alignment, in-frame beta chains only. All rows with the same CDR3 protein become a single entry with the most common DNA and genes. This sample has more than 350,000 distinct CDR3 sequences in its table, and under 25% of those were observed once. The ten largest clones represent 13% to 15% of the sample.

This specimen consisted of peripheral blood mononuclear cells (PBMCs), obtained when the disease was refractory, from a patient treated with antithyroid drugs. The receptor source for this set is a female donor with Graves disease.

This clonotype was observed at least ten times. V usage is TRBV28 and J usage is TRBJ1-5; TRBD1 matches 9 bases. V was pared by 6 bases and J by 1 base, with 10 bases of the junction left unmatched. The CDR3 is made up of 17 amino acids. The germline V gene encodes CDR1 MDHEN and CDR2 SYDVKM. For the CDR3, the DNA is TGTGCCAGCAGAACCTATTTGGGGACAGGGAGCAATCAGCCCCAGCATTTT. As protein: CASRTYLGTGSNQPQHF.

The table lists this clonotype with a few counts. The CDR3 nucleotides are TGTGCCAGCAGCCCAAGGGGCAGTACCTCCTACAATGAGCAGTTCTTC. The encoded protein is CASSPRGSTSYNEQFF. The chain carries TRBV12-3 or TRBV12-4 and TRBJ2-1; maybe TRBD1 (5 bases). V shed 6 bases and J shed 0 bases, with 15 bases lying between them. The CDR3 loop spans 16 amino acids.

This chain connects TRBV3-1 to TRBJ2-5; 9 bases agree with TRBD1. V was clipped by 0 bases and J by 4 bases; unmatched bases: 12. CDR3 length: 18 residues. Germline CDR1 is LGHDT and CDR2 is YNNKEL (reference sequence). Written as DNA, the CDR3 is TGTGCCAGCAGCCAAGAAGGATACAGGGGGCGCATTGGAGAGACCCAGTACTTC. Protein product: CASSQEGYRGRIGETQYF.

The V and J genes are TRBV6-1 and TRBJ1-1; D not certain. CDR1 and CDR2 (germline): MNHNS, SASEGT. The CDR3 is 16 amino acids. Trimming took off 0 bases at V and 13 bases at J, with 24 bases between the two ends. The CDR3 spells CASSEAINTRLQKYFF. In nucleotides, the CDR3 is TGTGCCAGCAGTGAAGCTATCAACACCCGACTCCAAAAGTATTTCTTT.

This clonotype was seen a handful of times. V gene TRBV5-8 combines with J gene TRBJ1-2, with a tentative D call TRBD1 (5 bases). V was pared by 2 bases and J by 6 bases, with 11 bases between. The CDR3 length is 13 residues. The germline V gene encodes CDR1 SGHTS and CDR2 YDEGEE. CDR3 sequence reads: CASSFRQQDGYTF. CDR3 DNA sequence: TGTGCCAGCAGCTTCCGACAGCAGGATGGCTACACCTTC.

The table lists this clonotype with many counts. The chain is built from TRBV20-1 and TRBJ2-7, with TRBD1 matching 11 bases. The CDR3 contains 15 residues. Trimming cost V 6 bases and J 0 bases; bases outside gene matches: 7. Germline loops: CDR1 DFQATT, CDR2 SNEGSKA (reference sequence). CDR3 DNA: TGCAGTGCCCCGCCGGGGACAGGGGGCTCCTACGAGCAGTACTTC. Translation: CSAPPGTGGSYEQYF.